These 23 T cell receptor beta chains were all obtained from the same sample, sequenced in a study of shared clonotypes between healthy human individuals (TCRdb year 2020). Libraries were made using the immunoSEQ multiplex PCR assay. TCRdb's version of the immuneACCESS table is confined to in-frame rearrangements and falls short of the full clone set. An unresolved V gene accounts for under half of the shortfall where checked; the remainder is of unknown origin. Across this sample there are 500,000 to 700,000 clones, with around 96% seen only once. The top ten clonotypes cover around 0.12% of the sample. CD8 naive samples were obtained by positive selection for CCR7 among CD45RO-negative cells, yielding a CD45RA+CCR7+ population from which TemRA cells were excluded. Specimen: naive CD8+ T cells sorted from blood. This sample's cell subset or site label indicates: CD45RA+CCR7+. Every receptor here comes from a woman aged 30 to 39 in good health.

The rearrangement joins TRBV13 to TRBJ2-3, with 8 bases lining up with TRBD2. The CDR3 consists of 18 residues. CDR1 and CDR2 from the germline V gene are PRHDT and FYEKMQ (reference sequence). Unmatched junction bases numbered 19, after V lost 4 bases and J lost 7 bases. CDR3 coding DNA: TGTGCCAGCAGCTCTCGAAGCCCCCGAGCGGGAGTTGGATATACGCAGTATTTT. Its protein is CASSSRSPRAGVGYTQYF.

The genes are TRBV5-1 and TRBJ2-7, with TRBD1 matching 10 bases. The V gene's germline CDR1 is SGHRS and CDR2 YFSETQ. This CDR3 region has 15 residues. V lost 3 bases to trimming and J lost 5 bases; unmatched junction nucleotides: 8. CDR3 bases: TGCGCCAGCAGCTCAGCCGGGACAGGGGTGAACGAGCAGTACTTC. Its protein is CASSSAGTGVNEQYF. Full variable domain (missing parts from reference TRBV5-1 and TRBJ2-7): KAGVTQTPRYLIKTRGQQVTLSCSPISGHRSVSWYQQTPGQGLQFLFEYFSETQRNKGNFPGRFSGRQFSNSRSEMNVSTLELGDSALYLCASSSAGTGVNEQYFGPGTRLTVT.

This clone was detected once. V usage is TRBV7-9 and J usage is TRBJ2-3; D may be TRBD1 or TRBD2 (5 bases each). The V and J ends lost 4 bases and 1 base respectively, with 15 bases between them. This CDR3 comprises 16 residues. Germline V lookup: CDR1 SEHNR, CDR2 FQNEAQ (reference sequence). The CDR3 sequence: CASSSGPGRGTDTQYF. CDR3 nucleotides: TGTGCCAGCAGCTCGGGGCCAGGGCGCGGCACAGATACGCAGTATTTT.

The table lists this clone with a count of one. This chain connects TRBV27 to TRBJ2-7; 10 positions agree with TRBD1. CDR1 and CDR2 from the germline V gene are MNHEY and SMNVEV (reference sequence). This CDR3 has 13 residues. V gave up 5 bases and J gave up 4 bases; unmatched junction bases: 2. The CDR3 protein is CASSTGQGYEQYF. The CDR3 DNA reads as TGTGCCAGCAGTACGGGACAGGGGTACGAGCAGTACTTC.

The DNA of the CDR3 is TGTGCCATCCAGGAGGGACAGGGCTACGAGCAGTACTTC. It translates to CAIQEGQGYEQYF. This chain joins TRBV2 and TRBJ2-7; TRBD1 matches 9 bases. CDR1 SNHLY and CDR2 FYNNEI come from the germline V gene. J gave up 3 bases and V 10 bases, and 7 bases lay outside the gene matches. This CDR3 comprises 13 residues. The whole variable domain, remainder taken from reference TRBV2 and TRBJ2-7, is EPEVTQTPSHQVTQMGQEVILRCVPISNHLYFYWYRQILGQKVEFLVSFYNNEISEKSEIFDDQFSVERPDGSNFTLKIRSTKLEDSAMYFCAIQEGQGYEQYFGPGTRLTVT.

To note about this clone: Distinct nucleotide sequences in the sample also encode this CDR3. The genes are TRBV10-3 and TRBJ1-1; no clear D. The CDR3 covers 13 residues. Per germline, CDR1 ENHRY and CDR2 SYGVKD. The V end was cut by 8 bases, the J end by 5 bases, with 15 bases between. The CDR3: CAIGLDQNTEAFF. In nucleotides, the CDR3 is TGTGCCATCGGTCTGGACCAAAATACTGAAGCTTTCTTT.

This chain connects TRBV28 to TRBJ2-3; a weak D match, TRBD1 (5 bases). V shed 3 bases and J shed 2 bases, with 9 bases lying between them. CDR1 is MDHEN, CDR2 SYDVKM, per germline. This CDR3 contains 14 residues. The CDR3 sequence is CASSFRQFTDTQYF. In nucleotides, the CDR3 is TGTGCCAGCAGTTTCCGACAGTTCACAGATACGCAGTATTTT.

The chain has TRBV4-2 and TRBJ1-1, with TRBD1 as a possible D gene (5 bases). The CDR3 is 16 amino acids. Trimming cost V 1 base and J 3 bases, with 15 bases left between them. The germline gives CDR1 LGHNA, CDR2 YNFKEQ. The CDR3 protein is CASSQGSALGDTEAFF. CDR3 sequence (DNA): TGTGCCAGCAGCCAAGGCAGCGCCCTAGGGGACACTGAAGCTTTCTTT.

The chain combines TRBV19 with TRBJ2-5; D unclear. With the DNA end fitting TRBJ2-7 better, the J assignment may be wrong. This CDR3 comprises 15 residues. Germline CDR1 and CDR2: LNHDA and SQIVND (reference sequence). The CDR3 here is CASSIDGDSSYEQYF. The CDR3 DNA sequence: TGTGCCAGTAGTATAGACGGAGATAGCTCCTACGAGCAGTACTTC.

The CDR3 sequence: CASSIRPGVLSQETQYF. The CDR3 bases are TGTGCCAGTAGTATAAGGCCGGGGGTGCTTTCACAAGAGACCCAGTACTTC. The V and J genes are TRBV19 and TRBJ2-5, with TRBD2 as a possible D gene (6 bases). This CDR3 has 17 amino acids. V was clipped by 2 bases and J by 2 bases, with 18 bases between them. Germline V gene lookup returns CDR1 LNHDA and CDR2 SQIVND (reference sequence).

This clone has just one count. CDR3 in amino acids: CASSEGTGVSYEQYF. As DNA, the CDR3 is TGTGCCAGCAGTGAAGGGACGGGCGTATCCTACGAGCAGTACTTC. V usage is TRBV2 and J usage is TRBJ2-7; D unclear. The CDR3 contains 15 residues. Germline CDR1 and CDR2: SNHLY and FYNNEI. Trimming removed 1 base from V and 1 base from J, with 11 bases in between.

The rearrangement joins TRBV28 to TRBJ1-2, with 7 bases lining up with TRBD1. The CDR3 is 13 amino acids. V lost 5 bases, J lost 7 bases, and 7 bases stayed unmatched. From germline, CDR1 is MDHEN and CDR2 SYDVKM. The CDR3 reads CASSPGGLSGYTF. The DNA of the CDR3 is TGTGCCAGCAGTCCAGGGGGGCTCAGTGGCTACACCTTC.

V gene TRBV28 combines with J gene TRBJ2-7; the D gene is possibly TRBD2 (6 bases). The germline V gene has CDR1 MDHEN and CDR2 SYDVKM. The CDR3 has 14 amino acids. Deletions cut 3 bases from V and 3 bases from J, with 12 bases between. CDR3 in amino acids: CASSFWGSGYEQYF. The CDR3 region has the DNA TGTGCCAGCAGTTTTTGGGGTAGCGGCTACGAGCAGTACTTC.

This clone appeared a few times. The V and J genes are TRBV6-5 and TRBJ1-2, with TRBD1 matching over 10 bases. Trimming at V came to 6 bases and at J to 7 bases, leaving 5 bases not matched to a gene. Germline CDR1 is MNHEY and CDR2 is SVGAGI. The CDR3 extends over 13 amino acids. The CDR3 spells CASRGQGLAGYTF. CDR3 DNA: TGTGCCAGCAGGGGACAGGGGCTCGCTGGCTACACCTTC.

The chain is built from TRBV6-5 and TRBJ2-3; the D gene is possibly TRBD1 (5 bases). The CDR3 consists of 15 residues. With 4 bases removed from V and 1 base from J, the gap between germline ends came to 12 bases. CDR1 is MNHEY, CDR2 SVGAGI, per germline. The CDR3 coding sequence is TGTGCCAGCAGTTCATTGGACAAGCGCACAGATACGCAGTATTTT. Translating it yields CASSSLDKRTDTQYF.

This chain uses TRBV29-1 with TRBJ2-2; possibly TRBD2 for D (6 bases). The CDR3 consists of 16 residues. Per the germline V gene, CDR1 is SQVTM and CDR2 is ANQGSEA. Trimming removed 1 base at V and 4 bases at J, with 16 bases between. CDR3: CSVEGDGGWSTGELFF. The CDR3 DNA reads as TGCAGCGTTGAAGGTGATGGAGGGTGGAGCACCGGGGAGCTGTTTTTT.

The V call is TRBV30, the J call TRBJ2-3, with D uncertain. V was clipped by 4 bases and J by 5 bases, with 10 bases between them. The V gene's germline CDR1 is GTSNPN and CDR2 SVGIG (reference sequence). The CDR3 totals 12 residues. The CDR3 sequence: CAWTLFRDTQYF. The CDR3, as DNA: TGTGCCTGGACTCTCTTTAGAGATACGCAGTATTTT.

The genes are TRBV7-9 and TRBJ1-1; D is uncertain. Germline loops: CDR1 SEHNR, CDR2 FQNEAQ (reference sequence). V was cut by 5 bases and J by 3 bases, with 13 bases left in between. This CDR3 contains 14 residues. In DNA, the CDR3 is TGTGCCAGCAGCCCCTATTTCGGGGACACTGAAGCTTTCTTT. Its translation is CASSPYFGDTEAFF.

The chain carries TRBV28 and TRBJ2-1; no clear D gene. This CDR3 has 12 amino acids. Germline lookup yields CDR1 MDHEN and CDR2 SYDVKM. V was shortened by 3 bases and J by 5 bases, with 5 bases between the two germline ends. This CDR3 is CASSFSHNEQFF. In DNA form, the CDR3 reads TGTGCCAGCAGTTTTTCCCACAATGAGCAGTTCTTC.

CDR3 in DNA: TGCGCCAGCAGTGAGTTTATCGGGGACAGGTCGTCCGGGGAGCTGTTTTTT. This gives the protein CASSEFIGDRSSGELFF. V gene TRBV10-2 combines with J gene TRBJ2-2; 8 nucleotides line up with TRBD1. The V gene end was trimmed by 1 base and the J gene end by 6 bases; junction bases not matched to a gene: 10. Germline CDR1 WSHSY, CDR2 SAAADI. The CDR3 is 17 residues long.

V usage is TRBV5-6 and J usage is TRBJ1-1, with D maybe TRBD1 (6 bases). Germline V gene data show CDR1 as SGHDT and CDR2 as YYEEEE. CDR3 length: 13 residues. V gave up 1 base and J gave up 4 bases, with 8 bases separating them. CDR3 loop: CASSLWGATEAFF. CDR3 in DNA: TGTGCCAGCAGCTTGTGGGGGGCCACTGAAGCTTTCTTT.

The V and J genes are TRBV5-1 and TRBJ2-7; a possible D gene is TRBD2 (6 bases). The length of the CDR3 is 15 residues. The ends were cut back, 4 bases at V and 2 bases at J, with 16 bases in the middle. Germline loops: CDR1 SGHRS, CDR2 YFSETQ. CDR3: CASSGYTGGTYEQYF. The CDR3 DNA sequence: TGCGCCAGCAGCGGGTACACCGGGGGTACCTACGAGCAGTACTTC. Using reference TRBV5-1 and TRBJ2-7 for the parts outside the CDR3, the full variable domain is KAGVTQTPRYLIKTRGQQVTLSCSPISGHRSVSWYQQTPGQGLQFLFEYFSETQRNKGNFPGRFSGRQFSNSRSEMNVSTLELGDSALYLCASSGYTGGTYEQYFGPGTRLTVT.

This sequence joins TRBV28 and TRBJ2-2; D gene unclear. This CDR3 has 14 amino acids. Germline lookup yields CDR1 MDHEN and CDR2 SYDVKM. V was trimmed by 3 bases and J by 0 bases, leaving 5 bases between them. The CDR3 DNA is TGTGCCAGCAGTTTTGTTCCGAACACCGGGGAGCTGTTTTTT. This translates into CASSFVPNTGELFF. Based on the CDR3 plus reference TRBV28 and TRBJ2-2, the full variable domain is DVKVTQSSRYLVKRTGEKVFLECVQDMDHENMFWYRQDPGLGLRLIYFSYDVKMKEKGDIPEGYSVSREKKERFSLILESASTNQTSMYLCASSFVPNTGELFFGEGSRLTVL.